This T cell receptor beta chain was recovered during a study of spatial heterogeneity in lung cancer. Whole-study context: More beta-chain than alpha-chain sequences were consistently detected. Mean representation of each unique TCR and UMI combination in the raw reads exceeded nine occurrences. Study-wide points: TCRs found ubiquitously expanded in tumor appeared in blood more at resection than at follow-up.

All TCR cDNA molecules were individually tagged with a unique molecular identifier. TCRdb reanalysed the 5' RACE reads using MiXCR and keeps one entry per CDR3 protein. The sample consists of 9,000 to 13,000 distinct CDR3 sequences, approximately 25% of them appearing once. The CDR3 is made up of 13 amino acids. Trimming shortened V by 7 bases and J by 0 bases, and 7 bases separated the two germline ends. Germline CDR1 and CDR2: SGHTA and FQGNSA. The time point: sample taken at primary tumor resection. The study sequenced unsorted whole RNA from tumor, nontumor lung or frozen PBMC. In its sample, this clonotype is medium-sized. Its antigen is not identified.

The V and J genes are TRBV7-2 and TRBJ1-3, with no clear D. This clonotype was obtained from a female donor with early-stage non-small cell lung cancer. This sample comprised PBMCs, obtained at surgery. The CDR3 protein is CASTPSSGNTIYF. CDR3 coding DNA: TGTGCCAGCACCCCATCCTCTGGAAACACCATATATTTT.